The rows below give T cell receptor beta chains drawn from one sample of a study of Graves' ophthalmopathy and Graves' hyperthyroidism. TCRdb called the multiplex PCR reads again in MiXCR, with one record for every CDR3 protein. The repertoire holds 300,000 to 500,000 distinct CDR3 sequences, with 15% as singletons. The sequenced material came from peripheral blood. The receptors were gathered from a woman aged 18-29 years with stable Graves' hyperthyroidism. Each CDR3 is given with its conserved first and last residue. D genes are given only for firm matches. A clone size is listed for some rows: how often the clone was seen (once, few, many), or a class if it is expanded.

cdr3_length: 13
j_call: TRBJ1-2
v_call: TRBV6-2/TRBV6-3
clone_size: NA
d_call: NA
cdr3_nt: TGTGCCAGCAGTTCACTCCATAACTATGGCTACACCTTC
cdr3_aa: CASSSLHNYGYTF

cdr3_length: 15
j_call: TRBJ2-7
v_call: TRBV27
clone_size: many
d_call: TRBD1
cdr3_nt: TGTGCCAGCACTGCACGACAGGGATGGAACTACGAGCAGTACTTC
cdr3_aa: CASTARQGWNYEQYF

cdr3_length: 17
j_call: TRBJ2-5
v_call: TRBV7-6
clone_size: many
d_call: TRBD1
cdr3_nt: TGTGCCAGCAGCTTAGTCCCTCCCACAGGGGGTCGGGAGACCCAGTACTTC
cdr3_aa: CASSLVPPTGGRETQYF

cdr3_length: 15
j_call: TRBJ1-1
v_call: TRBV7-2
clone_size: many
d_call: NA
cdr3_nt: TGTGCCAGCAGCTTATTCAGATTGGGCGGCACTGAAGCTTTCTTT
cdr3_aa: CASSLFRLGGTEAFF

cdr3_length: 15
j_call: TRBJ2-5
v_call: TRBV2
clone_size: NA
d_call: NA
cdr3_nt: TGTGCCACCTCCCTCCGGGACCGGGGGCAAGAGACCCAGTACTTC
cdr3_aa: CATSLRDRGQETQYF

cdr3_length: 12
j_call: TRBJ1-2
v_call: TRBV3-1
clone_size: many
d_call: NA
cdr3_nt: TGTGCCAGCAGAGACAAGAACTATGGCTACACCTTC
cdr3_aa: CASRDKNYGYTF

cdr3_length: 12
j_call: TRBJ2-5
v_call: TRBV6-2/TRBV6-3
clone_size: many
d_call: NA
cdr3_nt: TGTGCCAGCAGTTACTTCCAAGAGACCCAGTACTTC
cdr3_aa: CASSYFQETQYF

cdr3_length: 15
j_call: TRBJ2-2
v_call: TRBV3-1
clone_size: NA
d_call: NA
cdr3_nt: TGTGCCAGCAGCCAGTGGAGCGGCAACACCGGGGAGCTGTTTTTT
cdr3_aa: CASSQWSGNTGELFF

cdr3_length: 15
j_call: TRBJ2-7
v_call: TRBV10-3
clone_size: many
d_call: NA
cdr3_nt: TGTGCCGTTAGGGACAAGATGGCGGGGACCTACGAGCAGTACTTC
cdr3_aa: CAVRDKMAGTYEQYF

cdr3_length: 15
j_call: TRBJ2-7
v_call: TRBV27
clone_size: many
d_call: NA
cdr3_nt: TGTGCCAGCAGTTTCTCCCCCCCGGGGTTGTACGAGCAGTACTTC
cdr3_aa: CASSFSPPGLYEQYF

cdr3_length: 17
j_call: TRBJ1-2
v_call: TRBV6-1
clone_size: NA
d_call: NA
cdr3_nt: TGTGCCAGCAGTCCCATCGGGGGCCAGGGGATTTTTCATGGCTACACCTTC
cdr3_aa: CASSPIGGQGIFHGYTF

cdr3_length: 13
j_call: TRBJ2-2
v_call: TRBV19
clone_size: NA
d_call: NA
cdr3_nt: TGTGCCAGTAGTATAAGGGGCACCGGGGAGCTGTTTTTT
cdr3_aa: CASSIRGTGELFF

cdr3_length: 14
j_call: TRBJ1-5
v_call: TRBV19
clone_size: many
d_call: NA
cdr3_nt: TGTGCCAGTAGTATGCCCATTAGCAATCAGCCCCAGCATTTT
cdr3_aa: CASSMPISNQPQHF

cdr3_length: 17
j_call: TRBJ2-2
v_call: TRBV11-2
clone_size: NA
d_call: NA
cdr3_nt: TGTGCCAGCAGCTTAATGGGCCTGGGGTTGAACACCGGGGAGCTGTTTTTT
cdr3_aa: CASSLMGLGLNTGELFF

cdr3_length: 16
j_call: TRBJ2-7
v_call: TRBV11-2
clone_size: many
d_call: NA
cdr3_nt: TGTGCCAGCGGTGGCTTCATGGACAGTGGGTCCTACGAGCAGTACTTC
cdr3_aa: CASGGFMDSGSYEQYF

cdr3_length: 14
j_call: TRBJ1-2
v_call: TRBV6-2/TRBV6-3
clone_size: NA
d_call: NA
cdr3_nt: TGTGCCAGCAGTTTATACTTACAGGACTATGGCTACACCTTC
cdr3_aa: CASSLYLQDYGYTF

cdr3_length: 18
j_call: TRBJ2-7
v_call: TRBV12-3/TRBV12-4
clone_size: NA
d_call: TRBD2
cdr3_nt: TGTGCCGGCAGCAAACGGGAACTAGCGGGAGGGCCGAGAGGCGAGCAGTACTTC
cdr3_aa: CAGSKRELAGGPRGEQYF

cdr3_length: 16
j_call: TRBJ1-1
v_call: TRBV20-1
clone_size: many
d_call: TRBD1
cdr3_nt: TGCAGTGCTGCCCGGGACAGGGCCCTCATGAACACTGAAGCTTTCTTT
cdr3_aa: CSAARDRALMNTEAFF

cdr3_length: 17
j_call: TRBJ1-2
v_call: TRBV11-2
clone_size: many
d_call: TRBD1
cdr3_nt: TGTGCCAGCAGCTTAGATAGAACAGGGGGCGGTTTCTATGGCTACACCTTC
cdr3_aa: CASSLDRTGGGFYGYTF